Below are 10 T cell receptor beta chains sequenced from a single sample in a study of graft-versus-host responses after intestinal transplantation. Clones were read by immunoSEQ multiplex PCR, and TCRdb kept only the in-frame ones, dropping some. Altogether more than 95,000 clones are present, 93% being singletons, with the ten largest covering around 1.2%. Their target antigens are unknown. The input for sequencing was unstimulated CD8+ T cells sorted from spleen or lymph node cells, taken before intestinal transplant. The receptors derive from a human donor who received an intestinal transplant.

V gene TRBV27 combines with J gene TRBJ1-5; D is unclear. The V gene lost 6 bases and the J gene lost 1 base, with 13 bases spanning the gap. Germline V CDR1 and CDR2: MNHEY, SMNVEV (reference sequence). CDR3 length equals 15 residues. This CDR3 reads CASRTGVGSNQPQHF. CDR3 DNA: TGTGCCAGCAGAACCGGGGTGGGGAGCAATCAGCCCCAGCATTTT.

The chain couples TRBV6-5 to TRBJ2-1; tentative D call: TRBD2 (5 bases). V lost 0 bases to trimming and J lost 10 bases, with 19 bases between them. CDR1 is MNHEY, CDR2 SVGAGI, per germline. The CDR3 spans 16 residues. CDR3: CASSYSAADPLGEQFF. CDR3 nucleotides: TGTGCCAGCAGTTACTCAGCGGCGGACCCGCTGGGGGAGCAGTTCTTC.

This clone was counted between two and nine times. CDR3 sequence: CASSRSGNTIYF. The CDR3 DNA sequence: TGTGCCAGCAGCCGCTCTGGAAACACCATATATTTT. V usage is TRBV7-9 and J usage is TRBJ1-3, with D uncertain. Deletions cut 5 bases from V and 0 bases from J, with 2 bases between. The CDR3 has 12 residues. Germline assignment: CDR1 SEHNR and CDR2 FQNEAQ (reference sequence).

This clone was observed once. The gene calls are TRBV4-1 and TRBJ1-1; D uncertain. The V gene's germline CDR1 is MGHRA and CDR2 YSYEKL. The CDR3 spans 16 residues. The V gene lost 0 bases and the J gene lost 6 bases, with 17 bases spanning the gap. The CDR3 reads CASSQDLTNPGPEAFF. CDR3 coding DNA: TGCGCCAGCAGCCAAGATCTGACAAATCCAGGCCCTGAAGCTTTCTTT.

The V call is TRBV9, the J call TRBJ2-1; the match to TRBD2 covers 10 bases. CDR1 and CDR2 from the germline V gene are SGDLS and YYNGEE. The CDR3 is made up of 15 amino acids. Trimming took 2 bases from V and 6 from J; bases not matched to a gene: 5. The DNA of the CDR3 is TGTGCCAGCAGCGTGAGCGGGGGGGCTGGCAATGAGCAGTTCTTC. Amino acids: CASSVSGGAGNEQFF.

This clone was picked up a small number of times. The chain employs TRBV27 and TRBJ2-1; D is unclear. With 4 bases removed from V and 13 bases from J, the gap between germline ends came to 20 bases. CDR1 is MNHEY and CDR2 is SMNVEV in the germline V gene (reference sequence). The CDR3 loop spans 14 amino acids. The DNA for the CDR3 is TGTGCCAGCAGTTCCTCGGGTCTTTTCTCGCCCCAGTTCTTC. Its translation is CASSSSGLFSPQFF.

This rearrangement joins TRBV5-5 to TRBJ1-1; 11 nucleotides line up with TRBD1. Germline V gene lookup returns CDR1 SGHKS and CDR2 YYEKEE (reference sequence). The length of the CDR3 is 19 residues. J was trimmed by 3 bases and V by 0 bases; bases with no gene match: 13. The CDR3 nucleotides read TGTGCCAGCAGCTTGGAGGTAGGACAGGGGGCAACGGGTGACACTGAAGCTTTCTTT. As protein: CASSLEVGQGATGDTEAFF.

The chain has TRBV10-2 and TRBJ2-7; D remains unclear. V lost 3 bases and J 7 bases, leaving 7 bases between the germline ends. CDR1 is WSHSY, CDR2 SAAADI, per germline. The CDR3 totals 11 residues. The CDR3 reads CASSDHREQYF. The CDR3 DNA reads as TGCGCCAGCAGTGACCATCGGGAGCAGTACTTC.

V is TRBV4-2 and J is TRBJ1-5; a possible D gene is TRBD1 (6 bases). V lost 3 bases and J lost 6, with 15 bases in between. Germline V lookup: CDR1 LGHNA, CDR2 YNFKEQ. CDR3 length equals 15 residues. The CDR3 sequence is CASSHKTGLSQPQHF. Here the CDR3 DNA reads TGTGCCAGCAGCCATAAAACAGGGCTAAGTCAGCCCCAGCATTTT.

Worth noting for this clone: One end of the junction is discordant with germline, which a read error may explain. The CDR3, as DNA: TGTGCCAGCAGCCCAGAGAGCTCTGGGGCCAACGTCCCGACTTTC. It is translated as CASSPESSGANVPTF. V and J are TRBV5-6 and TRBJ2-6; D is perhaps TRBD1 (5 bases). The CDR3 consists of 15 residues. Germline assignment: CDR1 SGHDT and CDR2 YYEEEE.